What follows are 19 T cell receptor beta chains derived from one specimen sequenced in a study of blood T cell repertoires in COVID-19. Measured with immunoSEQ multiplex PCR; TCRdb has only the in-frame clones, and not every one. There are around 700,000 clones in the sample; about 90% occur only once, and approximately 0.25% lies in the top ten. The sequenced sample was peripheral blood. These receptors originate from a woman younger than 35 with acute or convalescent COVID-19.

In nucleotides, the CDR3 is TGTGCCAGCAGCTTGGCGTCTGGGGACAGGGTGTTAGAGCAGTACTTC. Its protein is CASSLASGDRVLEQYF. The rearrangement joins TRBV5-4 to TRBJ2-7; 9 bases match TRBD1. V trimming: 0 bases; J trimming: 7 bases; junction bases outside the gene matches: 11. The CDR3 sequence is 16 residues long. Germline V gene sequence: CDR1 SGHNT, CDR2 YYREEE (reference sequence).

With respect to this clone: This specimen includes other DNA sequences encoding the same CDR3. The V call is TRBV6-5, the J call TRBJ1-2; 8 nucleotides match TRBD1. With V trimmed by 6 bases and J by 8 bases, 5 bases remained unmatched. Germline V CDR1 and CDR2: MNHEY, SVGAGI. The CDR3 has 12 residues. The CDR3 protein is CASRGQGGGYTF. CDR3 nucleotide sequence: TGTGCCAGCAGAGGACAGGGAGGGGGCTACACCTTC.

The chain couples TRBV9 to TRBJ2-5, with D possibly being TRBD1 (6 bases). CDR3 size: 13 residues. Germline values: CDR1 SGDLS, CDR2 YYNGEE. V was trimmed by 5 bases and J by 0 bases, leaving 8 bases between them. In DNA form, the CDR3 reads TGTGCCAGCAGGAGGGACAACCAAGAGACCCAGTACTTC. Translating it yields CASRRDNQETQYF.

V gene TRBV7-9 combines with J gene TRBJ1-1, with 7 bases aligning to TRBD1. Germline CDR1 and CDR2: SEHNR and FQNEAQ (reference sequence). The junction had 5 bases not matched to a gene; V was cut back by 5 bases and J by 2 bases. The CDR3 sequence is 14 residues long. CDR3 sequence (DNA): TGTGCCAGCAGCCGGGGACAGCTTAACACTGAAGCTTTCTTT. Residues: CASSRGQLNTEAFF.

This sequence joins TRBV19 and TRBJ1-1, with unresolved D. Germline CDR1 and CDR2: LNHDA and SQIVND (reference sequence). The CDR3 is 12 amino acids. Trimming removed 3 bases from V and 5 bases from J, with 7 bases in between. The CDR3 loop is CASSIEGTEAFF. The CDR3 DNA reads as TGTGCCAGTAGTATTGAGGGAACTGAAGCTTTCTTT.

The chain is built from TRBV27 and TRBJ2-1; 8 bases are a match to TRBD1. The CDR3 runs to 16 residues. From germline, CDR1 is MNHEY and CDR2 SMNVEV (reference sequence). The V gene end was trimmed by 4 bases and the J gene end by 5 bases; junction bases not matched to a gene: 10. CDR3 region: CASSSPDREADNEQFF. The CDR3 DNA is TGTGCCAGCAGTTCCCCGGACAGGGAAGCCGACAATGAGCAGTTCTTC.

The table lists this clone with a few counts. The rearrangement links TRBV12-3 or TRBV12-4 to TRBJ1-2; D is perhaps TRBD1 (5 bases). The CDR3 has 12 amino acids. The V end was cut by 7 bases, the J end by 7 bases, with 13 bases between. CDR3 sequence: CASTKGPGGYTF. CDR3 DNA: TGTGCCAGCACCAAGGGGCCGGGTGGCTACACCTTC.

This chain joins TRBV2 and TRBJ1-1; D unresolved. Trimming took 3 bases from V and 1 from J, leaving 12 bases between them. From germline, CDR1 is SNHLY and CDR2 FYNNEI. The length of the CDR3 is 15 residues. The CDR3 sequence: CASSEPGAGNTEAFF. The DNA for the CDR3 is TGTGCCAGCAGTGAGCCGGGAGCGGGGAACACTGAAGCTTTCTTT.

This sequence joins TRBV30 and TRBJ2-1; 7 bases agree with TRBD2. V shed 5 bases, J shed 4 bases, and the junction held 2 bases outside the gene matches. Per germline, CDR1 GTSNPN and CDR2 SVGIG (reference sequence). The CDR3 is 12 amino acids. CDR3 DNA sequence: TGTGCCTGGCGGGGGGAGTACAATGAGCAGTTCTTC. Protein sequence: CAWRGEYNEQFF.

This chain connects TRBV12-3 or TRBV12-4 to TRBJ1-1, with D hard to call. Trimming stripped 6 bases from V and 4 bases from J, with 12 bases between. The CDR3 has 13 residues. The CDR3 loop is CASSGGRGTEAFF. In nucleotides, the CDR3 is TGTGCCAGCAGCGGAGGACGGGGCACTGAAGCTTTCTTT.

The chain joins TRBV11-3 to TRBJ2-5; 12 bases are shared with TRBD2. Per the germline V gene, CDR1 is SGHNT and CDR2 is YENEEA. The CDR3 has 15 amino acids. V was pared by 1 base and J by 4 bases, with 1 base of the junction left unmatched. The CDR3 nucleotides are TGTGCCAGCAGCTTAGGACTAGCGGGGGTAGAGACCCAGTACTTC. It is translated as CASSLGLAGVETQYF.

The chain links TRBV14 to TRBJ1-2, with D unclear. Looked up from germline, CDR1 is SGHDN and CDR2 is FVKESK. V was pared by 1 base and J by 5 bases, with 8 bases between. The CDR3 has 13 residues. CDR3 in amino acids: CASSQGSGYGYTF. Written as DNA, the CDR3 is TGTGCCAGCAGCCAAGGGAGCGGTTATGGCTACACCTTC.

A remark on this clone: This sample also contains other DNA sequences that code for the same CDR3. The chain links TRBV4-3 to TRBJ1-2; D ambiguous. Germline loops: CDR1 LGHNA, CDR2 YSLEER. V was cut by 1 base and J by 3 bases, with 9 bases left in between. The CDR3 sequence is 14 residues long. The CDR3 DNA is TGCGCCAGCAGCCAAGGCCCCGGAGACTATGGCTACACCTTC. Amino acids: CASSQGPGDYGYTF.

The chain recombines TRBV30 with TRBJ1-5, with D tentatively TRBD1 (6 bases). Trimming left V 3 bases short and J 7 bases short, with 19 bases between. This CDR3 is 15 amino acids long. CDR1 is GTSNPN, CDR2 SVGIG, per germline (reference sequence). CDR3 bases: TGTGCCTGGAGCGCCACAGGGTATCTAATCCAGCCCCAGCATTTT. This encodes CAWSATGYLIQPQHF.

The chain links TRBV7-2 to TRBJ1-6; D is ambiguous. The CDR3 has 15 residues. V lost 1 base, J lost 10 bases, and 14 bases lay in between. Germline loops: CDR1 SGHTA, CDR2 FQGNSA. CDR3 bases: TGTGCCAGCAGCTTAGTGGGCCTTCAAGGCTCACCCCTCCACTTT. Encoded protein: CASSLVGLQGSPLHF.

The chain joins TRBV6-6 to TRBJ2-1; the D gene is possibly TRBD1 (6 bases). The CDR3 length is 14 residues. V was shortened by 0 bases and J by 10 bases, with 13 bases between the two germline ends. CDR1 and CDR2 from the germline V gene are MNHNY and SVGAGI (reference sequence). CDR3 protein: CASSYSITGTEQFF. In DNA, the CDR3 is TGTGCCAGCAGTTACTCAATAACAGGGACCGAGCAGTTCTTC.

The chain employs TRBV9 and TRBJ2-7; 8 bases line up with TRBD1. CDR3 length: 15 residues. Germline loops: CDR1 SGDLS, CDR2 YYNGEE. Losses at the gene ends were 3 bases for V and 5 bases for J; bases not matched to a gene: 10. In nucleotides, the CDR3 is TGTGCCAGCAGCGGGGAACAGGGGGATATCGACGAGCAGTACTTC. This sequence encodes CASSGEQGDIDEQYF.

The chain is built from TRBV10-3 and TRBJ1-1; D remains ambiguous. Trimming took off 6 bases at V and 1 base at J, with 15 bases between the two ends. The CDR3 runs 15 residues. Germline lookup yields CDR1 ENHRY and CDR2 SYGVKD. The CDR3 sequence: CAIRLDRGGNTEAFF. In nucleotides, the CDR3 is TGTGCCATCAGACTGGACCGGGGTGGGAACACTGAAGCTTTCTTT.

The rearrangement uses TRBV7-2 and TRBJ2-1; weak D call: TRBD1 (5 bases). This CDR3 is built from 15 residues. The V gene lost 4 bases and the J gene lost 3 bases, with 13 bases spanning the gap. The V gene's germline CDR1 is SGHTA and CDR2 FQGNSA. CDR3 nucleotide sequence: TGTGCCAGCAGCTCGGACATTGCATACTACAATGAGCAGTTCTTC. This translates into CASSSDIAYYNEQFF.